Shown below are 11 T cell receptor beta chains from a single sample sequenced in a study of T cells in localized non-small cell lung cancer. The table came from immunoSEQ multiplex PCR; TCRdb's copy has only in-frame clones and leaves some out. The repertoire consists of 55,000 to 75,000 clones, with about nine tenths occurring once and the leading ten covering just over 20%. The sequencing used peripheral blood, collected before any cancer treatment. The receptors derive from a male donor older than 55 with stage III squamous cell lung carcinoma.

V usage is TRBV7-2 and J usage is TRBJ1-2; no clear D gene. The CDR3 covers 16 residues. V shed 1 base and J shed 8 bases, with 20 bases lying between them. CDR1 and CDR2 from the germline V gene are SGHTA and FQGNSA. CDR3 DNA sequence: TGTGCCAGCAGCTTAGTCACAGCGAAACCCCTCGGAGGCTACACCTTC. Translation gives CASSLVTAKPLGGYTF. Supplemented by reference TRBV7-2 and TRBJ1-2, the full variable domain reads GAGVSQSPSNKVTEKGKDVELRCDPISGHTALYWYRQSLGQGLEFLIYFQGNSAPDKSGLPSDRFSAERTGGSVSTLTIQRTQQEDSAVYLCASSLVTAKPLGGYTFGSGTRLTVV.

V gene TRBV14 combines with J gene TRBJ2-3; 10 nucleotides match TRBD2. This CDR3 comprises 17 residues. With V trimmed by 1 base and J by 2 bases, 6 bases remained unmatched. In germline, CDR1 is SGHDN, CDR2 FVKESK. The CDR3 DNA reads as TGTGCCAGCAGCCAAGTGGCTAGCGGGGGAAACACAGATACGCAGTATTTT. Amino acid sequence: CASSQVASGGNTDTQYF.

This clone was seen more than once but under ten times. The chain has TRBV5-4 and TRBJ1-1; 7 nucleotides agree with TRBD1. Trimming took 0 bases from V and 2 from J; bases not matched to a gene: 4. The germline CDR1 and CDR2 sequences are SGHNT and YYREEE (reference sequence). CDR3 length: 15 amino acids. Written as DNA, the CDR3 is TGTGCCAGCAGCTTGGTGGGACAGATAAACACTGAAGCTTTCTTT. Translating it yields CASSLVGQINTEAFF.

This rearrangement joins TRBV19 to TRBJ1-5; tentative D call: TRBD1 (6 bases). V lost 1 base to trimming and J lost 3 bases, with 10 bases between them. CDR1 is LNHDA and CDR2 is SQIVND in the germline V gene (reference sequence). The CDR3 has 15 amino acids. The CDR3 loop is CASSIADSTNQPQHF. DNA for the CDR3: TGTGCCAGTAGTATAGCGGACAGTACCAATCAGCCCCAGCATTTT.

This sequence joins TRBV6-5 and TRBJ1-1; no reliable D call. V was clipped by 6 bases and J by 8 bases, with 16 bases between them. The germline CDR1 and CDR2 sequences are MNHEY and SVGAGI. The CDR3 spans 13 residues. The CDR3 protein is CASRPRTEGEAFF. The CDR3 region has the DNA TGTGCCAGCAGACCTAGGACGGAGGGAGAAGCTTTCTTT.

The chain employs TRBV19 and TRBJ1-2; TRBD1 agrees at 8 bases. The germline gives CDR1 LNHDA, CDR2 SQIVND (reference sequence). The CDR3 contains 13 residues. Trimming cost V 11 bases and J 5 bases; bases outside gene matches: 10. The CDR3 sequence is CASKDRALYGYTF. The CDR3 coding sequence is TGTGCCTCGAAGGACAGGGCTTTGTATGGCTACACCTTC.

V and J are TRBV6-1 and TRBJ1-5; D might be TRBD1 (5 bases). V lost 10 bases and J lost 0, with 16 bases in between. Looked up from germline, CDR1 is MNHNS and CDR2 is SASEGT. The CDR3 runs 15 residues. CDR3 sequence: CAIGTGKHSNQPQHF. The CDR3 nucleotides read TGTGCCATCGGGACCGGGAAACATAGCAATCAGCCCCAGCATTTT.

Written as DNA, the CDR3 is TGCGCCAGCAGCTACCCGGGACTAGCCAATGAGCAGTTCTTC. Translating gives CASSYPGLANEQFF. This chain connects TRBV4-1 to TRBJ2-1, with 9 nucleotides matching TRBD2. V gave up 5 bases and J gave up 6 bases; unmatched junction bases: 5. CDR3 length: 14 amino acids. Germline lookup yields CDR1 MGHRA and CDR2 YSYEKL.

The chain recombines TRBV6-6 with TRBJ1-5; the match to TRBD1 covers 10 bases. CDR3 length: 15 amino acids. Germline loops: CDR1 MNHNY, CDR2 SVGAGI (reference sequence). V trimming: 6 bases; J trimming: 6 bases; junction bases outside the gene matches: 8. The CDR3 DNA follows: TGTGCCAGCAGGCCGACAGGGGGCGAAGGTCAGCCCCAGCATTTT. Encoded protein: CASRPTGGEGQPQHF.

This clone was detected only once. V gene TRBV6-5 combines with J gene TRBJ1-5; no definite D call. Trimming pared 7 bases from V and 4 bases from J, leaving 11 bases between. Germline CDR1 reads MNHEY; CDR2 reads SVGAGI. This CDR3 comprises 13 residues. CDR3: CASTPGPNQPQHF. The CDR3 DNA follows: TGTGCCAGCACCCCCGGGCCTAATCAGCCCCAGCATTTT.

This chain uses TRBV11-3 with TRBJ2-2; 8 nucleotides agree with TRBD1. The CDR3 has 14 residues. The V gene end was trimmed by 4 bases and the J gene end by 5 bases; junction bases not matched to a gene: 3. The germline V gene encodes CDR1 SGHNT and CDR2 YENEEA. CDR3: CASSSGTGTGELFF. CDR3 nucleotide sequence: TGTGCCAGCAGCTCTGGGACAGGTACCGGGGAGCTGTTTTTT.